Sequencing of this TCR beta chain was carried out in a study of memory CD4+ T cells and cytomegalovirus serostatus. As for the study in general: Healthy Belgian adult donors included several CMV-positive and 24 CMV-negative people. Findings and caveats of the study: Of roughly 180 reported CMV TCRbeta sequences, under 80 were found in memory CD4+ repertoires.

As to this clone: What it recognizes is unknown.

Single viable CD3+CD4+CD8-CD45RO+ cells were sorted as the memory CD4+ T cells. Profiled with immunoSEQ multiplex PCR; TCRdb holds only in-frame clones, not every one. Of 50,000 to 65,000 clones listed, 70% to 80% were seen once; the top ten hold about 1%. The CDR3 covers 15 residues. Per the germline V gene, CDR1 is MNHEY and CDR2 is SVGAGI. V lost 6 bases and J lost 1, with 16 bases in between. Sequencing was performed on memory CD4+ T cells from blood. The rearrangement uses TRBV6-5 and TRBJ2-7; D might be TRBD1 or TRBD2, each matching 5 bases. The sequence came from an adult in good health and CMV-seronegative. This chain's CDR3 is CASSTRRERSYEQYF. The CDR3 DNA is TGTGCCAGCAGCACCCGCAGGGAGAGGTCCTACGAGCAGTACTTC.